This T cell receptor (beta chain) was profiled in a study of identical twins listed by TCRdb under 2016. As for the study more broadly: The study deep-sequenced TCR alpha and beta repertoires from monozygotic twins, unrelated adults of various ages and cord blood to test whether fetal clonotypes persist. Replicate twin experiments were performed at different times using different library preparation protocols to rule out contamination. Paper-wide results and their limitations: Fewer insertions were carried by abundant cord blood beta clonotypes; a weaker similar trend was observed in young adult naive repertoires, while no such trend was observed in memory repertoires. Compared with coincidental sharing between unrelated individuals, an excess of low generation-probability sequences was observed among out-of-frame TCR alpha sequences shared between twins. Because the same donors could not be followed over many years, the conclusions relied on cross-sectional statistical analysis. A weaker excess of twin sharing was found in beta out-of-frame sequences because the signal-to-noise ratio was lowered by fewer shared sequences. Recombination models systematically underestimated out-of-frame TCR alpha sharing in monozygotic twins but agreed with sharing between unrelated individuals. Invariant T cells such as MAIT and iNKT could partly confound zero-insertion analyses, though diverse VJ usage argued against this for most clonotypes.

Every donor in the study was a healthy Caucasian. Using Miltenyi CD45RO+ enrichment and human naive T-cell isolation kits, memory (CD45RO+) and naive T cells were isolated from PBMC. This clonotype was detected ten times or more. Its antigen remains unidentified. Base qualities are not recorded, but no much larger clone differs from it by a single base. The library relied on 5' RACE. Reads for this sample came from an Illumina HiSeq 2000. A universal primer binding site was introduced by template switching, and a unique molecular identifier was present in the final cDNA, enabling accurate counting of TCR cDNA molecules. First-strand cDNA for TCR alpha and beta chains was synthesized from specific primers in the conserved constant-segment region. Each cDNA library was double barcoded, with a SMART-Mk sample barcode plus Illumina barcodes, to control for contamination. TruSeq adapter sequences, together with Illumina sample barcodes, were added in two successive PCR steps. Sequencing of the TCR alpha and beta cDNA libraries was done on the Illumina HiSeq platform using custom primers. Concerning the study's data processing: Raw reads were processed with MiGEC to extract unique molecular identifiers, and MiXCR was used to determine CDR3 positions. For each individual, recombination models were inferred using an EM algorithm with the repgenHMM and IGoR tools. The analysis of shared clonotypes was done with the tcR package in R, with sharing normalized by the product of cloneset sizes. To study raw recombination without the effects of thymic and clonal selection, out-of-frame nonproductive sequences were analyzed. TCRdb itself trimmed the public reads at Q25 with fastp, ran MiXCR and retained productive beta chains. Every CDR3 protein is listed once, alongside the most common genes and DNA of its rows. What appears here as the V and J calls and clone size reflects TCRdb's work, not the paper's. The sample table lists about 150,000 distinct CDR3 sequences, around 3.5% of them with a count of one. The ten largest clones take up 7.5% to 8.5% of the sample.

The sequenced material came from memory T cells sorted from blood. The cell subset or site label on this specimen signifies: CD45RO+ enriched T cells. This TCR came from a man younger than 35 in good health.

The CDR3 protein: CASSSWRVQETQYF. The DNA is TGTGCCAGCAGCTCGTGGAGGGTTCAAGAGACCCAGTACTTC. Recombination linked TRBV11-3 to TRBJ2-5; 6 matching bases give a weak D call of TRBD2. V and J lose 4 bases and 2 bases, and a span of 11 bases separates them. Its CDR3 holds 14 amino acids, cysteine through phenylalanine. The entry retains the CDR3 DNA only, 42 bases that are in frame from base 1. CDR1 and CDR2 are read off the germline V gene as SGHNT and YENEEA.